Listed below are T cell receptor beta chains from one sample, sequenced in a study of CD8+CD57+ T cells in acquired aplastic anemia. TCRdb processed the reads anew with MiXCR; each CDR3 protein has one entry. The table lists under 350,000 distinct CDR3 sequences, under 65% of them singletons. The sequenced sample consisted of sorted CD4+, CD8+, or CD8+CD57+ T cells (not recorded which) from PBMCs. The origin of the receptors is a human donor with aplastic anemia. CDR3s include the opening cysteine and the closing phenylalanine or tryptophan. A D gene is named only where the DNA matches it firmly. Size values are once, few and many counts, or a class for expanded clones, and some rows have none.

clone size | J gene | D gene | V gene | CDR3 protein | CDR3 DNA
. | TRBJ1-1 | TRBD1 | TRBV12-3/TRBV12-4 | CASTLQGAGTEAFF | TGTGCCAGCACCCTACAGGGGGCAGGCACTGAAGCTTTCTTT
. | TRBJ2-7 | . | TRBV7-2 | CASREGHRYEQYF | TGTGCCAGCAGGGAGGGACATCGCTACGAGCAGTACTTC
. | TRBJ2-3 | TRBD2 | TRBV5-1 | CASSLESSGEGTQYF | TGCGCCAGCAGCTTGGAGTCTAGCGGGGAAGGGACGCAGTATTTT
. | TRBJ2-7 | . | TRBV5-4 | CASSLAVHEQYF | TGTGCCAGCAGCTTGGCCGTCCACGAGCAGTACTTC
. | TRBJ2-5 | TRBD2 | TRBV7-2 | CASSRTSGNQETQYF | TGCGCCAGCAGCCGGACTAGCGGCAACCAAGAGACCCAGTACTTC
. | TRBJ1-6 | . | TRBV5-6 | CASSPWDSTSPLHF | TGTGCCAGCAGCCCGTGGGACTCGACGTCACCCCTCCACTTT
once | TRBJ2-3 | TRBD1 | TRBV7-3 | CASSQGFGDRGADTQYF | TGCGCCAGCAGCCAAGGGTTCGGGGACAGGGGCGCAGATACGCAGTATTTT
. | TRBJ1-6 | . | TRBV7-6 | CASSSIKGDSPLHF | TGTGCCAGCAGCTCTATCAAGGGGGATTCACCCCTCCACTTT
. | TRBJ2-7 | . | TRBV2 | CASSDGLNSYEQYF | TGTGCCAGCAGCGACGGACTGAACTCCTACGAGCAGTACTTC
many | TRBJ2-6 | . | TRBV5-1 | CASSQGLSSGANVLTF | TGCGCCAGCAGCCAAGGACTCTCCTCTGGGGCCAACGTCCTGACTTTC
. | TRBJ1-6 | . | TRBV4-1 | CASSHRGQASNSPLHF | TGCGCCAGCAGCCACCGGGGGCAGGCAAGCAATTCACCCCTCCACTTT
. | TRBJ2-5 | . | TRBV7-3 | CASSPIRGSQETQYF | TGTGCCAGCAGCCCAATTAGGGGCAGCCAAGAGACCCAGTACTTC
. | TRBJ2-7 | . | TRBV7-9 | CASSLVSASPYEQYF | TGTGCCAGCAGCTTAGTATCGGCGAGCCCCTACGAGCAGTACTTC
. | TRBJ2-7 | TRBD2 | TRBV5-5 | CASRATSGNYEQYF | TGTGCCAGCAGGGCGACTAGCGGTAACTACGAGCAGTACTTC
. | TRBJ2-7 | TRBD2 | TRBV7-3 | CASSLGSGTSGRLEQYF | TGTGCCAGCAGCTTAGGGTCCGGGACTAGCGGAAGATTGGAGCAGTACTTC
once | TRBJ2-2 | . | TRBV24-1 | CATSSGFGTGELFF | TGTGCCACCAGTTCTGGGTTTGGAACCGGTGAGCTGTTTTTT
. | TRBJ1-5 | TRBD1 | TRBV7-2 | CASTLPQGARGQPQHF | TGTGCCAGCACCCTACCCCAGGGGGCGAGGGGTCAGCCCCAGCATTTT